These 13 T cell receptor beta chains were sequenced from one sample in a study of neurological immune-mediated disorders. MiXCR was run by TCRdb on the 5' RACE reads, yielding one entry per CDR3 protein. The sample contains about 90,000 distinct CDR3 sequences, about 13% of which appear only once. Described time point: longitudinal time-point 2. Material for sequencing was PBMCs. All receptors come from a female donor with HTLV-1-associated myelopathy (HAM/TSP).

The chain links TRBV27 to TRBJ2-3, with D hard to call. Germline assignment: CDR1 MNHEY and CDR2 SMNVEV (reference sequence). Trimming took off 8 bases at V and 5 bases at J, with 11 bases between the two ends. This CDR3 is built from 12 residues. The CDR3 nucleotides read TGTGCCAGCTCTATGCTGGGAGATACGCAGTATTTT. Its translation: CASSMLGDTQYF.

This clonotype was detected ten times or more. The chain couples TRBV20-1 to TRBJ1-1, with D perhaps matching TRBD1 (5 bases). The V gene lost 1 base and the J gene lost 4 bases, with 13 bases spanning the gap. Germline loops: CDR1 DFQATT, CDR2 SNEGSKA (reference sequence). This CDR3 is built from 14 residues. CDR3 nucleotides: TGCAGTGCTAGAGGGGGTGGAGACAGCACTGAAGCTTTCTTT. This encodes CSARGGGDSTEAFF.

This clonotype was found many times. V usage is TRBV5-1 and J usage is TRBJ2-4; 9 positions agree with TRBD2. CDR3 length: 18 residues. V lost 0 bases to trimming and J lost 0 bases; unmatched junction nucleotides: 7. Germline CDR1 SGHRS, CDR2 YFSETQ. In DNA, the CDR3 is TGCGCCAGCAGCTTGGCGACTAGCGGACTTCTAGCCAAAAACATTCAGTACTTC. Protein product: CASSLATSGLLAKNIQYF.

This clonotype was found many times. The V and J genes are TRBV28 and TRBJ1-3; D unclear. This CDR3 spans 13 amino acids. Germline CDR1 reads MDHEN; CDR2 reads SYDVKM. The V and J ends lost 5 bases and 2 bases respectively, with 7 bases between them. In DNA form, the CDR3 reads TGTGCCAGCAGTACCCATCCTGGAAACACCATATATTTT. This translates into CASSTHPGNTIYF.

This clonotype occurred many times. The V and J genes are TRBV15 and TRBJ2-1; 9 positions match TRBD1. The germline V gene encodes CDR1 LNHNV and CDR2 YYDKDF (reference sequence). The CDR3 has 15 amino acids. The trim removed 2 bases at V and 10 bases at J, leaving 9 bases unmatched. The CDR3, as DNA: TGTGCCACCAGCAGACCGGGACAGGGAGGGAGCGAGCAGTTCTTC. Translation: CATSRPGQGGSEQFF. Based on the CDR3 plus reference TRBV15 and TRBJ2-1, the full variable domain is DAMVIQNPRYQVTQFGKPVTLSCSQTLNHNVMYWYQQKSSQAPKLLFHYYDKDFNNEADTPDNFQSRRPNTSFCFLDIRSPGLGDTAMYLCATSRPGQGGSEQFFGPGTRLTVL.

In this sample, this clonotype turned up many times. A read error may produce the germline difference seen at one junction end. The gene calls are TRBV6-2 or TRBV6-3 and TRBJ2-1; 7 bases align to TRBD2. Looked up from germline, CDR1 is MNHEY and CDR2 is SVGEGT. This CDR3 has 11 residues. DNA for the CDR3: TGTGCCAGCAGGTCGAGCGGGGAGTGGGTCTTC. Translating gives CASRSSGEWVF.

In this sample, this clonotype turned up a few times. This chain uses TRBV6-1 with TRBJ1-6; TRBD1 aligns across 7 bases. V was pared by 2 bases and J by 7 bases, with 5 bases of the junction left unmatched. This CDR3 spans 15 amino acids. Germline-derived CDR1 and CDR2 are MNHNS and SASEGT. The DNA of the CDR3 is TGTGCCAGCAGTGAATACGAGACAGGGAATTCACCCCTCCACTTT. It yields the protein CASSEYETGNSPLHF.

This clonotype was observed at least ten times. This chain joins TRBV29-1 and TRBJ2-3; 7 bases agree with TRBD1. The V and J ends lost 1 base and 1 base, in that order; junction bases with no gene match: 5. The CDR3 is 15 amino acids. Germline CDR1 and CDR2: SQVTM and ANQGSEA. The CDR3 bases are TGCAGCGTTGAAGGAGAAAGGGGGCGCACAGATACGCAGTATTTT. Its protein product is CSVEGERGRTDTQYF.

This clonotype was picked up many times. The genes are TRBV10-3 and TRBJ2-2; TRBD1 matches 9 bases. The germline CDR1 and CDR2 sequences are ENHRY and SYGVKD. The CDR3 spans 15 residues. The V segment lost 6 bases and the J segment 2 bases; nucleotides outside the gene matches: 4. CDR3 sequence (DNA): TGTGCCATCAGCAGGACAGGGGTAAACACCGGGGAGCTGTTTTTT. This codes for CAISRTGVNTGELFF.

This clonotype was observed at least ten times. The V and J genes are TRBV5-6 and TRBJ2-3; 7 bases agree with TRBD1. The J segment lost 0 bases and the V segment lost 0 bases, leaving 7 bases of the junction unmatched. Germline loops: CDR1 SGHDT, CDR2 YYEEEE. CDR3 size: 17 residues. CDR3 sequence reads: CASSLVRGRTSTDTQYF. The CDR3 DNA reads TGTGCCAGCAGCTTGGTAAGGGGGCGGACTAGCACAGATACGCAGTATTTT.

This clonotype was detected a few times. This chain joins TRBV5-1 and TRBJ2-3; D gene uncertain. The CDR3 spans 16 residues. Deletions cut 0 bases from V and 1 base from J, with 12 bases between. Germline V gene sequence: CDR1 SGHRS, CDR2 YFSETQ. Here the CDR3 reads CASSLAVDWGTDTQYF. Written as DNA, the CDR3 is TGCGCCAGCAGCTTGGCCGTGGATTGGGGCACAGATACGCAGTATTTT.

This clonotype was picked up many times. The rearrangement joins TRBV19 to TRBJ2-2; no firm D call. Germline CDR1 and CDR2: LNHDA and SQIVND (reference sequence). The CDR3 length is 14 residues. V lost 2 bases, J lost 0 bases, and 4 bases lay in between. The CDR3 loop reads CASSIQPNTGELFF. As DNA, the CDR3 is TGTGCCAGTAGTATACAGCCGAACACCGGGGAGCTGTTTTTT.

This clonotype turned up a few times. The rearrangement joins TRBV20-1 to TRBJ2-1; D is perhaps TRBD2 (5 bases). V was clipped by 6 bases and J by 10 bases, with 22 bases between them. CDR3 length: 14 amino acids. Germline CDR1 and CDR2: DFQATT and SNEGSKA (reference sequence). The CDR3 bases are TGCAGTGCCGGTAGCGATGGTCCCCGGAAGGAGCAGTTCTTC. As protein: CSAGSDGPRKEQFF.